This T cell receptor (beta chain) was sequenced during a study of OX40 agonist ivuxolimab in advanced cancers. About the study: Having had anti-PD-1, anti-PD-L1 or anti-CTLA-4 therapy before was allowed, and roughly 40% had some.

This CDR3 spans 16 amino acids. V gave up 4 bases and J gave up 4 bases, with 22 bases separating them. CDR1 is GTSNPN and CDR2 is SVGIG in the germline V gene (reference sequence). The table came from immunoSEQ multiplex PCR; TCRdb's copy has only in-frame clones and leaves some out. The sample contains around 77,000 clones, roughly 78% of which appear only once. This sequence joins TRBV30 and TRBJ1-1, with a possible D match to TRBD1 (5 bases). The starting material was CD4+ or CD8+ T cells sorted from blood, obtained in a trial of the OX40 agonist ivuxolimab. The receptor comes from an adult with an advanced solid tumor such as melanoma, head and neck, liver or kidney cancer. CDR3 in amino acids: CAWIYPTGVRRTEAFF. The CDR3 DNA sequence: TGTGCCTGGATTTACCCCACGGGGGTTCGGCGCACTGAAGCTTTCTTT.